These 32 T cell receptor beta chains share one sample of origin, sequenced in a study of blood T cell repertoires in COVID-19. The method was immunoSEQ multiplex PCR; TCRdb's version includes in-frame clones alone and lacks a portion of them. The table includes 150,000 to 200,000 clones, about nine tenths detected once. What was sequenced was peripheral blood. These receptors all stem from a man between 60 and 75 years old with acute or convalescent COVID-19.

A remark on this clone: Other DNA sequences in this specimen translate into the identical CDR3. V gene TRBV5-1 combines with J gene TRBJ2-2, with 10 nucleotides matching TRBD1. V gave up 4 bases and J gave up 4 bases; unmatched junction bases: 4. Germline V lookup: CDR1 SGHRS, CDR2 YFSETQ. CDR3 size: 15 residues. For the CDR3, the DNA is TGCGCCAGCAGCCGGGACAGGGGAGGCACCGGGGAGCTGTTTTTT. Amino acid sequence: CASSRDRGGTGELFF.

This clone was counted a single time. V and J are TRBV10-2 and TRBJ2-2, with 9 bases lining up with TRBD1. Germline V lookup: CDR1 WSHSY, CDR2 SAAADI. This CDR3 is 16 amino acids long. The V segment lost 6 bases and the J segment 6 bases; nucleotides outside the gene matches: 11. The chain's CDR3 is CASSPSGQGAAGELFF. CDR3 nucleotides: TGCGCCAGCAGCCCATCGGGACAGGGTGCCGCCGGGGAGCTGTTTTTT.

This clone was detected once. The J gene is TRBJ1-2, the V gene TRBV19; 7 bases are a match to TRBD1. This CDR3 is built from 15 residues. CDR1 and CDR2 from the germline V gene are LNHDA and SQIVND (reference sequence). Unmatched junction bases numbered 4, after V lost 1 base and J lost 2 bases. CDR3 in DNA: TGTGCCAGTAGTATAGCTAACAGGGGAAACTATGGCTACACCTTC. Its translation is CASSIANRGNYGYTF.

The chain employs TRBV5-5 and TRBJ2-1, with D uncertain. Looked up from germline, CDR1 is SGHKS and CDR2 is YYEKEE (reference sequence). The CDR3 sequence is 13 residues long. V lost 2 bases, J lost 6 bases, and 9 bases lay in between. The CDR3: CASSLRRSNEQFF. Here the CDR3 DNA reads TGTGCCAGCAGCTTAAGGAGAAGCAATGAGCAGTTCTTC.

The CDR3 region has the DNA TGCAGCGTTGACCCGCATGGAGGCACTGAAGCTTTCTTT. It specifies CSVDPHGGTEAFF. This chain links TRBV29-1 with TRBJ1-1; no reliable D call. CDR1 is SQVTM, CDR2 ANQGSEA, per germline. Trimming took 3 bases from V and 4 from J, leaving 12 bases between them. The CDR3 extends over 13 amino acids.

V and J are TRBV4-1 and TRBJ2-1; 8 bases map to TRBD2. There are 15 residues in the CDR3. V lost 5 bases, J lost 2 bases, and 5 bases stayed unmatched. Per the germline V gene, CDR1 is MGHRA and CDR2 is YSYEKL. CDR3 loop: CASSEREIAYNEQFF. The CDR3 region has the DNA TGCGCCAGCAGCGAGCGGGAGATAGCCTACAATGAGCAGTTCTTC.

This clone was seen only once. The rearrangement links TRBV7-8 to TRBJ2-7, with 9 bases aligning to TRBD2. J gave up 4 bases and V 2 bases, and 12 bases lay outside the gene matches. Germline assignment: CDR1 SGHVS and CDR2 FQNEAQ. The CDR3 contains 17 residues. CDR3: CASSLPRLAGGLYEQYV. The CDR3 coding sequence is TGTGCCAGCAGCTTACCCCGTCTGGCGGGGGGGCTGTACGAGCAGTACGTC.

The V and J genes are TRBV7-9 and TRBJ1-3; 7 bases map to TRBD1. The V gene's germline CDR1 is SEHNR and CDR2 FQNEAQ (reference sequence). The CDR3 consists of 15 residues. V lost 4 bases and J lost 0; bases outside the gene matches: 3. The CDR3 region is CASSSDRVSGNTIYF. The CDR3 region has the DNA TGTGCCAGCAGCTCCGACAGGGTCTCTGGAAACACCATATATTTT.

The chain's CDR3 is CASSQGDTLSQYF. As DNA, the CDR3 is TGTGCCAGCAGCCAGGGGGACACCCTCTCGCAGTATTTT. The chain employs TRBV14 and TRBJ2-3; D possibly corresponds to TRBD1 (6 bases). Germline loops: CDR1 SGHDN, CDR2 FVKESK. The CDR3 runs 13 residues. V was clipped by 3 bases and J by 10 bases, with 14 bases between them.

About this clone: One junction end does not reproduce the germline sequence, and a read error may be involved. The chain is built from TRBV29-1 and TRBJ1-4; 7 bases align to TRBD1. The CDR3 has 9 amino acids. Germline CDR1 reads SQVTM; CDR2 reads ANQGSEA. Here the CDR3 reads CSVLTGPLF. For the CDR3, the DNA is TGCAGCGTCCTGACAGGGCCTCTTTTT.

The DNA of the CDR3 is TGTGCCAGCAGTCCTAAAGACAGCCCCTATAGCAATCAGCCCCAGCATTTT. Its translation: CASSPKDSPYSNQPQHF. This chain connects TRBV6-6 to TRBJ1-5, with D possibly TRBD1 on 5 matching bases. The ends were cut back, 5 bases at V and 0 bases at J, with 17 bases in the middle. CDR1 and CDR2 (germline): MNHNY, SVGAGI (reference sequence). This CDR3 is built from 17 residues.

The rearrangement joins TRBV27 to TRBJ1-2, with D possibly TRBD1 on 5 matching bases. The CDR3 loop spans 15 amino acids. Germline CDR1 and CDR2: MNHEY and SMNVEV (reference sequence). V lost 6 bases to trimming and J lost 1 base, with 15 bases between them. Here the CDR3 DNA reads TGTGCCAGCAGCAACACTCAGACAGTTAACTATGGCTACACCTTC. This codes for CASSNTQTVNYGYTF.

The count of this clone is one. The V call is TRBV25-1, the J call TRBJ2-2, with 12 bases that match TRBD1. V was clipped by 4 bases and J by 7 bases; unmatched bases: 7. This CDR3 has 16 residues. Per germline, CDR1 MGHDK and CDR2 SYGVNS. CDR3 loop: CASSGRDRGRSGELFF. In DNA, the CDR3 is TGTGCCAGCAGTGGAAGGGACAGGGGGCGAAGCGGGGAGCTGTTTTTT.

The rearrangement uses TRBV2 and TRBJ2-3, with 15 bases lining up with TRBD2. Germline V gene sequence: CDR1 SNHLY, CDR2 FYNNEI. V shed 6 bases, J shed 5 bases, and the junction held 9 bases outside the gene matches. This CDR3 has 17 residues. The CDR3 loop is CASSLGLAGGLGDTQYF. Written as DNA, the CDR3 is TGTGCCAGCAGCCTTGGACTAGCGGGAGGGCTGGGAGATACGCAGTATTTT.

The count of this clone is one. Because the CDR3's place on the DNA is in doubt, the DNA is left out and the CDR3 is given as listed by TCRdb. The chain uses TRBV7-9 and TRBJ2-2; the D call in the table, TRBD1, was not verified against the DNA. Germline V gene lookup returns CDR1 SEHNR and CDR2 FQNEAQ (reference sequence). Termini included, the CDR3 measures 12 amino acids. CDR3 protein: CASSFGQGTVFF.

V gene TRBV2 combines with J gene TRBJ2-1, with a possible D match to TRBD2 (7 bases). In germline, CDR1 is SNHLY, CDR2 FYNNEI. This CDR3 is built from 14 residues. With 8 bases removed from V and 4 bases from J, the gap between germline ends came to 15 bases. The CDR3 spells CASLKRDTYNEQFF. As DNA, the CDR3 is TGTGCCAGCCTAAAGCGGGACACGTACAATGAGCAGTTCTTC.

This chain uses TRBV11-2 with TRBJ2-2; D is perhaps TRBD1 (5 bases). Between the trimmed V and J ends, which lost 3 bases and 6 bases, there was a span of 11 bases. There are 14 residues in the CDR3. Germline V lookup: CDR1 SGHAT, CDR2 FQNNGV. The CDR3 loop is CASSLGPIPGELFF. The CDR3 DNA reads TGTGCCAGCAGCTTGGGGCCAATACCCGGGGAGCTGTTTTTT.

V usage is TRBV7-9 and J usage is TRBJ1-1, with 7 bases that match TRBD1. The trim removed 4 bases at V and 5 bases at J, leaving 7 bases unmatched. This CDR3 spans 14 amino acids. The V gene's germline CDR1 is SEHNR and CDR2 FQNEAQ (reference sequence). CDR3 region: CASSSTGVGTEAFF. The CDR3 nucleotides read TGTGCCAGCAGCTCAACAGGGGTCGGAACTGAAGCTTTCTTT. Complete variable domain (other parts from reference TRBV7-9 and TRBJ1-1): DTGVSQNPRHKITKRGQNVTFRCDPISEHNRLYWYRQTLGQGPEFLTYFQNEAQLEKSRLLSDRFSAERPKGSFSTLEIQRTEQGDSAMYLCASSSTGVGTEAFFGQGTRLTVV.

There are a few counts of this clone. The chain carries TRBV30 and TRBJ1-4, with no clear D. The germline V gene has CDR1 GTSNPN and CDR2 SVGIG (reference sequence). This CDR3 contains 12 residues. CDR3 region: CAHEALNEKLFF. In DNA form, the CDR3 reads TGTGCTCACGAGGCTCTTAATGAAAAACTGTTTTTT.

The chain uses TRBV4-1 and TRBJ2-5; D ambiguous. V was cut by 0 bases and J by 5 bases, with 4 bases left in between. Germline loops: CDR1 MGHRA, CDR2 YSYEKL. The CDR3 sequence is 12 residues long. CDR3 protein: CASSQDEETQYF. The CDR3 region has the DNA TGCGCCAGCAGCCAAGACGAGGAGACCCAGTACTTC.

Concerning this clone itself: An end of the junction does not agree with germline; a read error may underlie this. The chain couples TRBV2 to TRBJ1-1; no clear D. CDR1 is SNHLY, CDR2 FYNNEI, per germline. This CDR3 region has 11 residues. CDR3 DNA: TGTGCCAGCAGGCTTTACACCGAAGCTTTCTTT. Amino acid sequence: CASRLYTEAFF.

Note on this clone: Its ends do not fully match the called genes, so a read error is possible. CDR3 sequence: CAISDTGNPGELFF. The DNA for the CDR3 is TGTGCCATCAGTGACACAGGGAACCCCGGGGAGCTGTTTTTT. This sequence joins TRBV10-3 and TRBJ2-2; D may be TRBD1 (6 bases). The CDR3 covers 14 residues. Germline V gene sequence: CDR1 ENHRY, CDR2 SYGVKD.

This clone has just a few counts. The chain couples TRBV5-1 to TRBJ1-2, with 7 nucleotides matching TRBD1. Germline V gives CDR1 SGHRS, CDR2 YFSETQ. Losses at the gene ends were 0 bases for V and 0 bases for J; bases not matched to a gene: 2. CDR3 size: 15 residues. DNA of the CDR3: TGCGCCAGCAGCTTGGGGGACAGAGCTAACTATGGCTACACCTTC. As protein: CASSLGDRANYGYTF.

The chain is built from TRBV3-1 (or the pseudogene TRBV3-2) and TRBJ1-1; the D is unclear. Trimming took 1 base from V and 2 from J, leaving 11 bases between them. CDR1 and CDR2 (germline): LGHDT, YNNKEL (reference sequence). The CDR3 totals 15 residues. CDR3 bases: TGTGCCAGCAGCCAAGTGGTGAGAGGCAACACTGAAGCTTTCTTT. This gives the protein CASSQVVRGNTEAFF.

The chain couples TRBV19 to TRBJ2-5, with TRBD2 identical over 12 bases. The CDR3 has 16 residues. Trimming removed 6 bases from V and 4 bases from J; junction bases left unmatched: 9. The V gene's germline CDR1 is LNHDA and CDR2 SQIVND (reference sequence). The CDR3 protein is CASRNPSGGAGETQYF. The CDR3 nucleotides are TGTGCCAGTAGGAACCCTAGCGGGGGGGCAGGAGAGACCCAGTACTTC.

This chain links TRBV5-6 with TRBJ2-7; D is possibly TRBD1 (5 bases). The germline V and J ends were trimmed by 0 bases and 3 bases, with 10 bases remaining between them. Germline V gives CDR1 SGHDT, CDR2 YYEEEE. The CDR3 is made up of 14 amino acids. Written as DNA, the CDR3 is TGTGCCAGCAGCTTGGTGCGGCAGGGCTACGAGCAGTACGTC. Amino acids: CASSLVRQGYEQYV.

This chain links TRBV3-1 (or the pseudogene TRBV3-2) with TRBJ1-1; TRBD1 matches 11 bases. V shed 5 bases and J 11 bases; nucleotides not matched to a gene: 4. CDR1 and CDR2 from the germline V gene are LGHDT and YNNKEL (reference sequence). This CDR3 spans 12 amino acids. This chain's CDR3 is CASSNGQGAAFF. CDR3 bases: TGTGCCAGCAGCAACGGACAGGGGGCGGCTTTCTTT.

The chain uses TRBV5-5 and TRBJ1-2; no firm D call. The length of the CDR3 is 18 residues. Germline CDR1 is SGHKS and CDR2 is YYEKEE (reference sequence). V was cut by 2 bases and J by 2 bases, with 22 bases left in between. CDR3 nucleotides: TGTGCCAGCAGCTTCTCCGCATCAACCCGGTCGAGGAACTATGGCTACACCTTC. It codes for CASSFSASTRSRNYGYTF.

This chain uses TRBV5-1 with TRBJ2-2; D not certain. Germline V CDR1 and CDR2: SGHRS, YFSETQ. V was shortened by 4 bases and J by 6 bases, with 13 bases between the two germline ends. The CDR3 covers 14 residues. The CDR3 loop is CASSPVEISGELFF. Written as DNA, the CDR3 is TGCGCCAGCAGCCCAGTCGAAATATCCGGGGAGCTGTTTTTT.

CDR3 bases: TGTGCCAGCTCTCCGGGTTCTGGGCAGTACTTC. Translated: CASSPGSGQYF. The gene calls are TRBV27 and TRBJ2-7; D is undetermined. Trimming took off 8 bases at V and 9 bases at J, with 14 bases between the two ends. CDR3 length equals 11 residues. Germline V gene data show CDR1 as MNHEY and CDR2 as SMNVEV (reference sequence).

The V call is TRBV7-2, the J call TRBJ1-5; D unclear. Trimming took 4 bases from V and 9 from J, leaving 10 bases between them. The CDR3 is 12 amino acids. Germline V gene data show CDR1 as SGHTA and CDR2 as FQGNSA. The chain's CDR3 is CASSYDSGPQHF. DNA of the CDR3: TGTGCCAGCAGCTACGATAGCGGGCCCCAGCATTTT.

This chain uses TRBV24-1 with TRBJ2-1, with D tentatively TRBD2 (5 bases). The CDR3 spans 13 residues. V lost 6 bases to trimming and J lost 4 bases, with 9 bases between them. Germline CDR1 reads KGHDR; CDR2 reads SFDVKD. CDR3 DNA sequence: TGTGCCACCAGTATGGAGGTGTACAATGAGCAGTTCTTC. Encoded protein: CATSMEVYNEQFF.